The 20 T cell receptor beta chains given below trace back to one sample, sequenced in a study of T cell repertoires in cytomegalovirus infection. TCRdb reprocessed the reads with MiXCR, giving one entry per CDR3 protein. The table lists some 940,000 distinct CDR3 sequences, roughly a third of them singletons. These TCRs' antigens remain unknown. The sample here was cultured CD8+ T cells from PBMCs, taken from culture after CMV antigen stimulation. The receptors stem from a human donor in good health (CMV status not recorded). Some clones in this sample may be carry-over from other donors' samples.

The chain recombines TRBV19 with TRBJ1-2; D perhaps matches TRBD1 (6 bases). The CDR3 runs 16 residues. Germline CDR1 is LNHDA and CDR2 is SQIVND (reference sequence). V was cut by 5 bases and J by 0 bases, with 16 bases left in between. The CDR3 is CASSLPYRDSNYGYTF. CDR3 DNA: TGTGCCAGTAGTCTCCCCTACAGGGATTCTAACTATGGCTACACCTTC.

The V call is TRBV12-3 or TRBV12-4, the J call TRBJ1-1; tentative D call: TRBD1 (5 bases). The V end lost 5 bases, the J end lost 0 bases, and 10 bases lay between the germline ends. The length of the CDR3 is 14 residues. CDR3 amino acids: CASSATAMNTEAFF. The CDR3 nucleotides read TGTGCCAGCAGTGCGACAGCTATGAACACTGAAGCTTTCTTT.

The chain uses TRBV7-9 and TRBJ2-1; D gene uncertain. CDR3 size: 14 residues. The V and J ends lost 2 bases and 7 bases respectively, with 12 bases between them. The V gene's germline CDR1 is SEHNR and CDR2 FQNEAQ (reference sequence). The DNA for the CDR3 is TGTGCCAGCAGCTTAAAAGATAGTCGGAATGAGCAGTTCTTC. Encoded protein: CASSLKDSRNEQFF. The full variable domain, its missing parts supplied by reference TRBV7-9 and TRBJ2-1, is DTGVSQNPRHKITKRGQNVTFRCDPISEHNRLYWYRQTLGQGPEFLTYFQNEAQLEKSRLLSDRFSAERPKGSFSTLEIQRTEQGDSAMYLCASSLKDSRNEQFFGPGTRLTVL.

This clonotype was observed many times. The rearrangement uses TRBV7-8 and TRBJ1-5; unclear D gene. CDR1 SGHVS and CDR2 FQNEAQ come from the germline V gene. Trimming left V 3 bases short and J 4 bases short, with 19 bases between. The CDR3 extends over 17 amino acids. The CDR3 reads CASSFARDTSGNQPQHF. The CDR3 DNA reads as TGTGCCAGCAGCTTCGCCCGCGACACCTCCGGGAATCAGCCCCAGCATTTT.

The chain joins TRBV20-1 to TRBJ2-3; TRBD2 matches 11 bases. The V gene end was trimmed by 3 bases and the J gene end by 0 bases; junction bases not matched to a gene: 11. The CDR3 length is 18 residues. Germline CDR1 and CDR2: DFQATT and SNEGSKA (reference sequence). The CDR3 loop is CSARALRLAGPSTDTQYF. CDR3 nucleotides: TGCAGTGCTAGGGCGTTGCGACTAGCGGGGCCCAGCACAGATACGCAGTATTTT.

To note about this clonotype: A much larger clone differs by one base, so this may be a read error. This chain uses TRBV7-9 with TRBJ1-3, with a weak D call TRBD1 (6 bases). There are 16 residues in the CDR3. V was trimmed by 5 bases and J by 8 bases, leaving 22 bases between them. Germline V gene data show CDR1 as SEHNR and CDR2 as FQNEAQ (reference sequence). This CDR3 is CASSRAPQGPGDTIYF. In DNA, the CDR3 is TGTGCCAGCAGCCGCGCCCCACAGGGTCCGGGAGACACCATATATTTT.

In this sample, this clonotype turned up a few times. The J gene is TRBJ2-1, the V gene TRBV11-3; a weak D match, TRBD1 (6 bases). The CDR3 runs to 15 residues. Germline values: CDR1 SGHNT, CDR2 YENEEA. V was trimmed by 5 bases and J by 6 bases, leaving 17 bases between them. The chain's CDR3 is CASSQRLTGGNEQFF. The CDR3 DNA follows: TGTGCCAGCAGCCAACGCCTGACAGGAGGCAATGAGCAGTTCTTC.

The CDR3 DNA follows: TGTGCCAGCAGCCTACTCGAAGATGAGCAGTTCTTC. Protein sequence: CASSLLEDEQFF. The V and J genes are TRBV12-3 or TRBV12-4 and TRBJ2-1; unclear D gene. The CDR3 is 12 amino acids. The V and J ends lost 6 bases and 8 bases respectively, with 11 bases between them.

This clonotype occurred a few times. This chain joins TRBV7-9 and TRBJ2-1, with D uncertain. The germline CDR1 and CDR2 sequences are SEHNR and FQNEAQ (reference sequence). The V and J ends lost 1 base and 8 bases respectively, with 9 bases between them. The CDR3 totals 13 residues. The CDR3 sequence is CASSLGVQDEQFF. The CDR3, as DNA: TGTGCCAGCAGCTTAGGGGTGCAGGATGAGCAGTTCTTC.

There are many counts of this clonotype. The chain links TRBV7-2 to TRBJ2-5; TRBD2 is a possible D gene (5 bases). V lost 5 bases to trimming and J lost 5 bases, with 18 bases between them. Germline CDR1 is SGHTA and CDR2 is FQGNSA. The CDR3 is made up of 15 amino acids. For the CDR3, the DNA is TGTGCCAGCAGCCATCCCATGGATGGAGGCGAGACCCAGTACTTC. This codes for CASSHPMDGGETQYF.

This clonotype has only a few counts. The CDR3 region is CASSEWGEETQYF. The CDR3 DNA sequence: TGTGCCAGCAGTGAATGGGGAGAAGAGACCCAGTACTTC. V and J are TRBV25-1 and TRBJ2-5; D is possibly TRBD2 (5 bases). The CDR3 has 13 residues. Germline V gene lookup returns CDR1 MGHDK and CDR2 SYGVNS. V was cut by 1 base and J by 3 bases, with 6 bases left in between.

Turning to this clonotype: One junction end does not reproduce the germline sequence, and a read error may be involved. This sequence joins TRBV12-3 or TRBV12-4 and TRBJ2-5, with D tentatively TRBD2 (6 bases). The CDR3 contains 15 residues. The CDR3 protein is CTSSSRGTDQETQYF. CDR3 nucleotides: TGTACCAGCAGTTCACGGGGGACGGACCAAGAGACCCAGTACTTC.

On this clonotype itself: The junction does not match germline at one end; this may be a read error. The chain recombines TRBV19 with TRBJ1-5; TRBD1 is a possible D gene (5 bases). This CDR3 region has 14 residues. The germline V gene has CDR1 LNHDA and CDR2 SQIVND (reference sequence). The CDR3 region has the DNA TGTGCCAGTAGTATTGGGGGAGGCAATCAGACCCAGCATTTT. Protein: CASSIGGGNQTQHF.

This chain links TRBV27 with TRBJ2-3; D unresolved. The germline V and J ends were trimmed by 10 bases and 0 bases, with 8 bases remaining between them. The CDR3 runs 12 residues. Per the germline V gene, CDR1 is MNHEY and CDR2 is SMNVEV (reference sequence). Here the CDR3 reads CAILTSTDTQYF. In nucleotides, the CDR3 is TGTGCCATCCTCACTAGCACAGATACGCAGTATTTT.

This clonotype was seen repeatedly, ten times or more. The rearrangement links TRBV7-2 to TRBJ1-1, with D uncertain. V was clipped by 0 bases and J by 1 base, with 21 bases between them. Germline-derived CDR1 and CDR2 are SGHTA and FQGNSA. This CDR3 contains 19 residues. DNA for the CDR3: TGTGCCAGCAGCTTAGCGATGAGGTGGCAGGATTACCAGAACACTGAAGCTTTCTTT. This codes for CASSLAMRWQDYQNTEAFF.

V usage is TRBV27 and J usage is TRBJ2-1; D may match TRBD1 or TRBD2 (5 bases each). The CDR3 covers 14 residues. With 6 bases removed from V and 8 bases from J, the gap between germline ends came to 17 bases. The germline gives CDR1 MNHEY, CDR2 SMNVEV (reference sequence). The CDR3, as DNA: TGTGCCAGCAGGGGCGGGTTAGGGGACCATGAGCAGTTCTTC. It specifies CASRGGLGDHEQFF.

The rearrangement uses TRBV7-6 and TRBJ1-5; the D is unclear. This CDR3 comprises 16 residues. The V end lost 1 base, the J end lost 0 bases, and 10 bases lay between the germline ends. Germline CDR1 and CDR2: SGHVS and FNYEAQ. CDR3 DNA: TGTGCCAGCAGCTTAGTCGCAGTACCTAGCAATCAGCCCCAGCATTTT. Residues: CASSLVAVPSNQPQHF.

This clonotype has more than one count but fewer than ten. The CDR3 region is CASSQRAETSGGVNEQFF. The DNA for the CDR3 is TGTGCCAGCAGCCAAAGGGCAGAGACTAGCGGGGGGGTCAATGAGCAGTTCTTC. The chain links TRBV11-2 to TRBJ2-1, with TRBD2 identical over 14 bases. The length of the CDR3 is 18 residues. Germline CDR1 and CDR2: SGHAT and FQNNGV. J gave up 6 bases and V 5 bases, and 12 bases lay outside the gene matches.

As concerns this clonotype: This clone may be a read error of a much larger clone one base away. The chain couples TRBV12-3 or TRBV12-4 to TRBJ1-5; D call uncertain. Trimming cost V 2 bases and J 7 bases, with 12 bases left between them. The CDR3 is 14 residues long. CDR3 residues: CASSLWPGEQPQHF. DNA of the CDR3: TGTGCCAGCAGTTTATGGCCTGGGGAACAGCCCCAGCATTTT.

CDR3 amino acids: CASSYSPNSYNEQFF. CDR3 nucleotide sequence: TGTGCCAGCAGTTACTCGCCGAATTCCTACAATGAGCAGTTCTTC. J is TRBJ2-1 and V is TRBV6-5; no firm D call. V shed 0 bases and J shed 1 base, with 7 bases lying between them. Germline values: CDR1 MNHEY, CDR2 SVGAGI. This CDR3 is built from 15 residues.